This TCR beta chain was sequenced during a study of T cell repertoires in aging, cancer and after chemotherapy. Study-wide points: Compared with age-matched healthy donors, untreated hematological or solid cancer patients showed higher blood TCR clonality.

Amplification of TCR beta used genomic DNA extracted from peripheral blood. On this clonotype itself: No antigen is known for it. At one boundary the junction diverges from the germline segment, which might be a read error.

Multiplex touch-down PCR with TRB-A/B primers amplified rearranged V-D-J TRB sequences. From the multiplex PCR reads, TCRdb called clonotypes with MiXCR, one entry per CDR3 protein. This repertoire shows 8,000 or so distinct CDR3 sequences, approximately 50% found once; its top ten account for around 3.8%. Per germline, CDR1 SGHRS and CDR2 YFSETQ. The CDR3 length is 12 residues. Sequencing was performed on blood. This receptor was identified in a human donor with a solid tumor. The V and J genes are TRBV5-1 and TRBJ1-6; D is perhaps TRBD1 (5 bases). The DNA of the CDR3 is TGTGCCAGAAGCTTGCGGGGCGAATTTCTCCACTTT. As protein: CARSLRGEFLHF.